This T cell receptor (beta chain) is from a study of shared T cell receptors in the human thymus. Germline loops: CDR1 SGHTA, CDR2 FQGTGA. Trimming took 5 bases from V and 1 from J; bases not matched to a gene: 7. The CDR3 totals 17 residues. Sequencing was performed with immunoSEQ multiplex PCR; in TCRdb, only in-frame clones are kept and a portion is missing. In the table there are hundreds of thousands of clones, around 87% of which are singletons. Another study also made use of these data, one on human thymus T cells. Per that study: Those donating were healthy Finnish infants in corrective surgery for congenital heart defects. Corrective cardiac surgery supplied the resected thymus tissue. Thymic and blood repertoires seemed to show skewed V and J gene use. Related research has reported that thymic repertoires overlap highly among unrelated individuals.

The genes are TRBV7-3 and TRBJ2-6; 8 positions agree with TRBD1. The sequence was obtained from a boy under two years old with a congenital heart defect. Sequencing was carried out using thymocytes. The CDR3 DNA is TGTGCCAGCAGCACCGGACAGGGCGGGTCTGGGGCCAACGTCCTGACTTTC. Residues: CASSTGQGGSGANVLTF.